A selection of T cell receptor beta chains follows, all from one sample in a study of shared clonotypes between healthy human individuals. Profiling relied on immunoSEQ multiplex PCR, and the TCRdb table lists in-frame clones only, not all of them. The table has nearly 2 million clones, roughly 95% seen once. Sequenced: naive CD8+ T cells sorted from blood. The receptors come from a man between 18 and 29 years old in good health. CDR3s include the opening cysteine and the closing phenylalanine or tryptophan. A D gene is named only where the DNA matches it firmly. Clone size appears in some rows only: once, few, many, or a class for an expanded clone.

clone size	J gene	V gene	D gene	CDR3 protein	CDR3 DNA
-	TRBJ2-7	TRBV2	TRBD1	CASSGRQGKSYEQYF	TGTGCCAGCAGTGGGCGACAGGGGAAGTCCTACGAGCAGTACTTC
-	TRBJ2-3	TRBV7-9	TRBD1	CASSHPSGGALSDTQYF	TGTGCCAGCAGCCACCCTTCAGGGGGCGCGTTATCAGATACGCAGTATTTT
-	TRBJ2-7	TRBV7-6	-	CASSFGRYYEQYF	TGTGCCAGCAGCTTCGGCCGTTACTACGAGCAGTACTTC
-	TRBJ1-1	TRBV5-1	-	CASSLSQANTEAFF	TGCGCCAGCAGCTTGTCCCAGGCAAACACTGAAGCTTTCTTT
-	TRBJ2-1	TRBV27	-	CASSFQLFPGENEQFF	TGTGCCAGCAGTTTTCAATTGTTCCCGGGTGAGAATGAGCAGTTCTTC
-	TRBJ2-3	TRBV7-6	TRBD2	CASSSPSGGTDTQYF	TGTGCCAGCAGCTCCCCTAGCGGGGGCACAGATACGCAGTATTTT
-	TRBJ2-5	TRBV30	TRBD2	CAWSELAGEQETQYF	TGTGCCTGGAGCGAGCTAGCGGGAGAACAAGAGACCCAGTACTTC
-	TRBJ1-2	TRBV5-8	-	CASSYEEGLYGYTF	TGTGCCAGCAGCTACGAGGAGGGCCTCTATGGCTACACCTTC
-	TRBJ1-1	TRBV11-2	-	CASSPGGPEAFF	TGTGCCAGCAGCCCCGGTGGGCCTGAAGCTTTCTTT
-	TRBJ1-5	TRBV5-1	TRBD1	CASSLDYTGVQPQHF	TGCGCCAGCAGCTTGGATTACACAGGGGTTCAACCCCAGCATTTT
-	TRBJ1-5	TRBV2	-	CASSEGSSPGYQPQHF	TGTGCCAGCAGTGAGGGGTCCAGTCCGGGGTATCAGCCCCAGCATTTT
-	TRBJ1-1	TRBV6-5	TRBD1	CASSYYATGKAEAFF	TGTGCCAGCAGTTACTATGCGACAGGGAAGGCTGAAGCTTTCTTT
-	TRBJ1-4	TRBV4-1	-	CASSQGPRVATNEKLFF	TGCGCCAGCAGCCAAGGCCCGAGGGTGGCAACTAATGAAAAACTGTTTTTT
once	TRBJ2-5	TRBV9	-	CASSANFGTPQETQYF	TGTGCCAGCAGCGCCAACTTCGGGACCCCTCAAGAGACCCAGTACTTC
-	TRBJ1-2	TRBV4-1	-	CASSQSQYGYTF	TGCGCCAGCAGCCAATCACAGTACGGCTACACCTTC
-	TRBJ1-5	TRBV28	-	CASSLYREGNQPQHF	TGTGCCAGCAGTTTATATCGGGAGGGCAATCAGCCCCAGCATTTT
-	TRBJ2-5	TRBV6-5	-	CASSYWTTQETQYF	TGTGCCAGCAGTTACTGGACTACACAAGAGACCCAGTACTTC
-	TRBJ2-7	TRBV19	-	CASSGFSPDYEQYF	TGTGCCAGTAGCGGTTTCTCGCCAGACTACGAGCAGTACTTC
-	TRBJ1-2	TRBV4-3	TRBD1	CASSQGRTGTYGYTF	TGCGCCAGCAGCCAGGGCAGGACAGGGACCTATGGCTACACCTTC
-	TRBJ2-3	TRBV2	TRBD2	CASRGTSWSTDTQYF	TGTGCCAGCAGAGGGACTAGCTGGAGCACAGATACGCAGTATTTT
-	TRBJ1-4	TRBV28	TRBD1	CASSFTGEYEKLFF	TGTGCCAGCAGTTTCACAGGGGAGTATGAAAAACTGTTTTTT
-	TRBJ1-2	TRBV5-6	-	CASSPADSNYGYTF	TGTGCCAGCAGCCCAGCGGACAGTAACTATGGCTACACCTTC
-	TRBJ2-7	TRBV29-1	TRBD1	CSVEGTGPTYEQYF	TGCAGCGTTGAAGGGACAGGACCGACCTACGAGCAGTACTTC
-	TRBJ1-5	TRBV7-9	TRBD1	CASSGGQGDQPQHF	TGTGCCAGCAGCGGGGGGCAGGGGGATCAGCCCCAGCATTTT
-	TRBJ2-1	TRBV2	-	CASRGFNEQFF	TGTGCCAGTAGGGGTTTCAATGAGCAGTTCTTC
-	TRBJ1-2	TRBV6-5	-	CASRGSRGYTF	TGTGCCAGCAGGGGGTCTAGGGGCTACACCTTC
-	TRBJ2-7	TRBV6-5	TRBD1	CASSGSGQAPYEQYF	TGTGCCAGCAGTGGCTCGGGACAGGCCCCCTACGAGCAGTACTTC
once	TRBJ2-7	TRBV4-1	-	CASSQGRAYEQYF	TGCGCCAGCAGCCAAGGTCGTGCCTACGAGCAGTACTTC
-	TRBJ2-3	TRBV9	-	CASSAEGGTLTDTQYF	TGTGCCAGCAGCGCGGAGGGCGGTACCCTCACAGATACGCAGTATTTT
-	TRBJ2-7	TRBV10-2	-	CASRGASSSDEQYF	TGCGCCAGCAGGGGAGCTAGCTCTTCCGACGAGCAGTACTTC
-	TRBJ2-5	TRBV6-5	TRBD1	CASSPGTGGRETQYF	TGTGCCAGCAGTCCCGGGACAGGGGGACGAGAGACCCAGTACTTC
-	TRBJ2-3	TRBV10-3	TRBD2	CATTPGGDTTDTQYF	TGTGCCACCACGCCGGGAGGAGATACCACAGATACGCAGTATTTT
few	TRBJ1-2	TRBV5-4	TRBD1	CASSLPGGVEVNGYTF	TGTGCCAGCAGCTTGCCAGGGGGCGTCGAAGTGAATGGCTACACCTTC
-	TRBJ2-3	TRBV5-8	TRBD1	CASSLGRDREGDTQYF	TGTGCCAGCAGCTTGGGCCGGGACAGGGAGGGAGATACGCAGTATTTT
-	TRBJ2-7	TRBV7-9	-	CASTLGRAGFYEQYF	TGTGCCAGCACCTTGGGGCGAGCAGGTTTCTACGAGCAGTACTTC
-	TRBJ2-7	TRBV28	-	CASRPSRQAAYEQYF	TGTGCCAGCAGACCCTCCCGGCAGGCAGCCTACGAGCAGTACTTC
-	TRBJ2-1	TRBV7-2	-	CASSLVSANYNEQFF	TGTGCCAGCAGCTTAGTAAGCGCCAACTACAATGAGCAGTTCTTC
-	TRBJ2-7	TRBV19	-	CASSILLSYEQYF	TGTGCCAGTAGTATTCTGCTTTCCTACGAGCAGTACTTC
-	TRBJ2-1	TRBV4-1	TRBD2	CASSPRTSGVDEQFF	TGCGCCAGCAGCCCACGGACTAGCGGGGTCGATGAGCAGTTCTTC
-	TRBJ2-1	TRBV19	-	CASSTTGLGNEQFF	TGTGCCAGTAGTACTACAGGGCTTGGCAATGAGCAGTTCTTC
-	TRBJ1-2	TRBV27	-	CASSLVGGLNYGYTF	TGTGCCAGCAGTTTAGTGGGGGGGCTTAACTATGGCTACACCTTC
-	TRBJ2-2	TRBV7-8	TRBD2	CASRRGLAGGPTGELFF	TGTGCCAGCAGAAGAGGACTAGCGGGAGGACCCACCGGGGAGCTGTTTTTT
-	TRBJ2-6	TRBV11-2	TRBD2	CASSGLAGEDGANVLTF	TGTGCCAGCAGCGGACTAGCGGGAGAGGATGGGGCCAACGTCCTGACTTTC
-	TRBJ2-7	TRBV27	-	CASSFLATTRGEQYF	TGTGCCAGCAGTTTTCTGGCGACTACCCGGGGCGAGCAGTACTTC
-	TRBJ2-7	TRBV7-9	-	CASSRTIADEQYF	TGTGCCAGCAGCCGGACAATTGCAGACGAGCAGTACTTC